One sample yielded the 30 T cell receptor beta chains listed below, sequenced in a study of OX40 agonist ivuxolimab in advanced cancers. Sequencing used immunoSEQ multiplex PCR; TCRdb keeps in-frame clones, though not all of them. The repertoire consists of fewer than 85,000 clones, with roughly 85% occurring once and the leading ten covering approximately 0.78%. The material sequenced was CD4+ or CD8+ T cells sorted from blood, taken in a trial of the OX40 agonist ivuxolimab. All receptors come from an adult with an advanced solid tumor such as melanoma, head and neck, liver or kidney cancer.

CDR3 in DNA: TGTGCCAGCAGCTTTTCGACAGAAGCTACTTCTGGCTACACCTTC. Its protein is CASSFSTEATSGYTF. This sequence joins TRBV2 and TRBJ1-2; possible D gene TRBD1, 5 bases. The CDR3 is 15 residues long. Germline assignment: CDR1 SNHLY and CDR2 FYNNEI. The germline V and J ends were trimmed by 6 bases and 7 bases, with 21 bases remaining between them. The full variable domain, its missing parts supplied by reference TRBV2 and TRBJ1-2, is EPEVTQTPSHQVTQMGQEVILRCVPISNHLYFYWYRQILGQKVEFLVSFYNNEISEKSEIFDDQFSVERPDGSNFTLKIRSTKLEDSAMYFCASSFSTEATSGYTFGSGTRLTVV.

The table lists this clone with a few counts. This chain connects TRBV7-6 to TRBJ2-3; TRBD2 aligns across 9 bases. Losses at the gene ends were 2 bases for V and 1 base for J; bases not matched to a gene: 7. Germline CDR1 SGHVS, CDR2 FNYEAQ. CDR3 length: 17 amino acids. CDR3 loop: CASSLYPPSGGTDTQYF. In nucleotides, the CDR3 is TGTGCCAGCAGCTTATACCCTCCTAGCGGGGGCACAGATACGCAGTATTTT.

This clone was detected a few times. The chain is built from TRBV13 and TRBJ1-2; TRBD1 matches at 9 bases. The CDR3 is made up of 15 amino acids. Per germline, CDR1 PRHDT and CDR2 FYEKMQ (reference sequence). After removal of 0 bases from V and 4 bases from J, the junction contained 3 bases not matched to a gene. CDR3 amino acids: CASSLGRQGGYGYTF. Written as DNA, the CDR3 is TGTGCCAGCAGCTTAGGCCGACAGGGGGGCTATGGCTACACCTTC.

The genes are TRBV29-1 and TRBJ2-7, with D tentatively TRBD1 or TRBD2 (6 bases each). Trimming removed 6 bases from V and 3 bases from J, with 15 bases in between. CDR1 SQVTM and CDR2 ANQGSEA come from the germline V gene. The CDR3 extends over 13 amino acids. The CDR3 is CSVMEEGVYEQYF. In nucleotides, the CDR3 is TGCAGCGTGATGGAGGAGGGGGTCTACGAGCAGTACTTC.

The chain couples TRBV14 to TRBJ2-1; D unclear. There are 12 residues in the CDR3. In germline, CDR1 is SGHDN, CDR2 FVKESK. The V gene lost 2 bases and the J gene lost 9 bases, with 8 bases spanning the gap. The CDR3 DNA reads as TGTGCCAGCAGCCAATTTGAATCTGAGCAGTTCTTC. Translation gives CASSQFESEQFF.

This chain connects TRBV7-9 to TRBJ2-5; D gene ambiguous. The ends were cut back, 1 base at V and 5 bases at J, with 11 bases in the middle. CDR1 SEHNR and CDR2 FQNEAQ come from the germline V gene (reference sequence). There are 14 residues in the CDR3. The CDR3 spells CASSLDGGRETQYF. CDR3 DNA: TGTGCCAGCAGCTTAGATGGTGGGCGGGAGACCCAGTACTTC.

This clone has only a few counts. V usage is TRBV21-1 and J usage is TRBJ1-4. TRBV21-1 is a pseudogene. The CDR3 has 14 amino acids. CDR3 DNA sequence: TGTGCCAGCAGCATATTAGGTCTTATTGAAAAACTGTTTTTT. Translating it yields CASSILGLIEKLFF.

This chain connects TRBV5-4 to TRBJ2-2, with TRBD1 identical over 9 bases. The junction had 10 bases not matched to a gene; V was cut back by 4 bases and J by 6 bases. CDR3 size: 16 residues. CDR1 SGHNT and CDR2 YYREEE come from the germline V gene (reference sequence). CDR3 region: CASSRPGQGAPGELFF. CDR3 sequence (DNA): TGTGCCAGCAGCCGACCGGGACAGGGTGCCCCCGGGGAGCTGTTTTTT.

This clone appeared a few times. The chain recombines TRBV5-1 with TRBJ1-2; TRBD1 is a possible D gene (6 bases). The V end was cut by 0 bases, the J end by 6 bases, with 15 bases between. Germline loops: CDR1 SGHRS, CDR2 YFSETQ. The CDR3 covers 15 residues. CDR3 protein: CASSLVPGQSDGYTF. CDR3 coding DNA: TGCGCCAGCAGCTTGGTCCCTGGACAGTCGGATGGCTACACCTTC.

This sequence joins TRBV11-2 and TRBJ2-7; no clear D gene. The germline V gene has CDR1 SGHAT and CDR2 FQNNGV. This CDR3 is built from 14 residues. The ends were cut back, 5 bases at V and 3 bases at J, with 14 bases in the middle. CDR3 sequence: CASSPTTADYEQYF. The CDR3 DNA follows: TGTGCCAGCAGCCCTACCACAGCAGACTACGAGCAGTACTTC.

The sample holds a few counts of this clone. The gene calls are TRBV7-2 and TRBJ2-5, with D perhaps being TRBD1 or TRBD2 (5 bases each). This CDR3 comprises 15 residues. V shed 1 base and J shed 4 bases, with 13 bases lying between them. CDR1 is SGHTA, CDR2 FQGNSA, per germline. For the CDR3, the DNA is TGTGCCAGCAGCTTAGTCCTGTCGAGGGGAGAGACCCAGTACTTC. Translation: CASSLVLSRGETQYF.

The CDR3 coding sequence is TGCGCCAGCAGCTTGGGAGGCAGGGGGATTAATGAGCAGTTCTTC. This encodes CASSLGGRGINEQFF. The chain uses TRBV5-1 and TRBJ2-1; TRBD1 aligns across 7 bases. V trimming: 0 bases; J trimming: 7 bases; junction bases outside the gene matches: 7. This CDR3 region has 15 residues. Germline V gene sequence: CDR1 SGHRS, CDR2 YFSETQ.

The V call is TRBV6-5, the J call TRBJ2-7, with a weak D call TRBD2 (5 bases). From germline, CDR1 is MNHEY and CDR2 SVGAGI. V was trimmed by 0 bases and J by 6 bases, leaving 9 bases between them. This CDR3 is built from 13 residues. This CDR3 is CASSYSAGIEQYF. The CDR3 region has the DNA TGTGCCAGCAGTTACTCCGCCGGGATCGAGCAGTACTTC.

The chain carries TRBV10-3 and TRBJ2-6, with D hard to call. The CDR3 spans 14 residues. The germline V gene has CDR1 ENHRY and CDR2 SYGVKD. Trimming pared 3 bases from V and 0 bases from J, leaving 3 bases between. The CDR3 here is CAISEDSGANVLTF. The CDR3 DNA reads TGTGCCATCAGTGAAGACTCTGGGGCCAACGTCCTGACTTTC.

The chain joins TRBV7-3 to TRBJ2-3, with 9 bases that match TRBD1. Germline-derived CDR1 and CDR2 are SGHTA and FQGTGA. The CDR3 has 16 residues. The V segment lost 5 bases and the J segment 2 bases; nucleotides outside the gene matches: 8. CDR3 in amino acids: CASSATGGVPTDTQYF. Written as DNA, the CDR3 is TGTGCCAGCAGCGCGACAGGGGGAGTCCCCACAGATACGCAGTATTTT.

This chain uses TRBV4-1 with TRBJ1-5; 9 bases line up with TRBD1. V was clipped by 4 bases and J by 6 bases; unmatched bases: 7. The germline V gene has CDR1 MGHRA and CDR2 YSYEKL. The CDR3 length is 15 residues. The chain's CDR3 is CASSPTGGRGQPQHF. The CDR3 DNA reads as TGCGCCAGCAGCCCGACAGGGGGTCGAGGTCAGCCCCAGCATTTT.

The chain recombines TRBV6-5 with TRBJ1-1, with D possibly matching TRBD1 (5 bases). The CDR3 consists of 13 residues. V was cut by 4 bases and J by 7 bases, with 13 bases left in between. From germline, CDR1 is MNHEY and CDR2 SVGAGI. This CDR3 is CASSSSQGVEAFF. In DNA, the CDR3 is TGTGCCAGCAGTTCGTCCCAGGGAGTTGAAGCTTTCTTT.

CDR3 sequence (DNA): TGTGCCAGCAGTGAATTGGGGGTACCCTACGAGCAGTACTTC. Translating it yields CASSELGVPYEQYF. This rearrangement joins TRBV2 to TRBJ2-7; tentatively, D is TRBD1 or TRBD2 (5 bases each). The V and J ends lost 2 bases and 2 bases respectively, with 10 bases between them. This CDR3 is built from 14 residues. The V gene's germline CDR1 is SNHLY and CDR2 FYNNEI.

V gene TRBV4-2 combines with J gene TRBJ2-7, with D maybe TRBD2 (5 bases). The CDR3 consists of 18 residues. CDR1 LGHNA and CDR2 YNFKEQ come from the germline V gene. Trimming stripped 0 bases from V and 0 bases from J, with 18 bases between. CDR3 protein: CASSQDPPLGGHSYEQYF. CDR3 bases: TGTGCCAGCAGCCAAGATCCCCCCCTCGGAGGTCACTCCTACGAGCAGTACTTC.

The rearrangement links TRBV30 to TRBJ1-2; D not certain. V was trimmed by 3 bases and J by 7 bases, leaving 9 bases between them. The CDR3 is 11 residues long. Germline V gene data show CDR1 as GTSNPN and CDR2 as SVGIG (reference sequence). CDR3 in amino acids: CAWSLGSGYTF. CDR3 sequence (DNA): TGTGCCTGGAGCTTAGGATCTGGCTACACCTTC.

This chain connects TRBV21-1 to TRBJ2-3; the table gives TRBD2 as D, unverified against the DNA. TRBV21-1 is listed as a pseudogene. CDR3 length: 17 residues. The CDR3 region has the DNA TGTGCCAGCAGCAAAATAACTAGCGGGGGCCGCACAGATACGCAGTATTTT. It specifies CASSKITSGGRTDTQYF.

The CDR3 DNA sequence: TGTGCCAGCAGCGACAGGACCAATTCACCCCTCCACTTT. This gives the protein CASSDRTNSPLHF. The chain is built from TRBV2 and TRBJ1-6, with a possible D match to TRBD1 (6 bases). V lost 6 bases and J lost 7, with 10 bases in between. This CDR3 is built from 13 residues. Germline-derived CDR1 and CDR2 are SNHLY and FYNNEI.

The chain couples TRBV18 to TRBJ1-1; D gene unclear. V lost 6 bases to trimming and J lost 5 bases, with 16 bases between them. Per germline, CDR1 KGHSH and CDR2 LQKENI. This CDR3 is 14 amino acids long. The CDR3 here is CASSSGPPGTEAFF. The CDR3 DNA sequence: TGTGCCAGCTCCTCCGGACCCCCGGGGACTGAAGCTTTCTTT.

CDR3 in amino acids: CASSPDRGAWETEAFF. The CDR3 nucleotides read TGTGCCAGCAGCCCGGACAGGGGGGCGTGGGAAACTGAAGCTTTCTTT. This rearrangement joins TRBV7-9 to TRBJ1-1; 10 bases line up with TRBD1. In germline, CDR1 is SEHNR, CDR2 FQNEAQ (reference sequence). Trimming removed 5 bases from V and 5 bases from J; junction bases left unmatched: 11. The CDR3 consists of 16 residues.

This chain links TRBV11-1 with TRBJ2-1; D remains unclear. The CDR3 has 16 amino acids. V dropped 5 bases and J dropped 2 bases, with 16 bases sitting between them. In germline, CDR1 is SGHAT, CDR2 FQDESV (reference sequence). In DNA form, the CDR3 reads TGTGCCAGCAGCCACTGGCCCCGGAAAGCCTACAATGAGCAGTTCTTC. This translates into CASSHWPRKAYNEQFF.

The rearrangement links TRBV11-2 to TRBJ2-5, with a weak D call TRBD2 (6 bases). Germline V CDR1 and CDR2: SGHAT, FQNNGV. V lost 5 bases and J lost 5, with 12 bases in between. CDR3 length equals 13 residues. The CDR3 coding sequence is TGTGCCAGCAGCCGCCCGGGGGTCGAGACCCAGTACTTC. As protein: CASSRPGVETQYF.

The chain has TRBV9 and TRBJ1-3, with D maybe TRBD1 (5 bases). V lost 4 bases to trimming and J lost 0 bases, with 11 bases between them. The CDR3 totals 15 residues. The germline V gene has CDR1 SGDLS and CDR2 YYNGEE. This CDR3 is CASSPQASSGNTIYF. For the CDR3, the DNA is TGTGCCAGCAGCCCACAGGCCTCCTCTGGAAACACCATATATTTT.

The chain has TRBV19 and TRBJ2-2; D remains ambiguous. Germline V gene data show CDR1 as LNHDA and CDR2 as SQIVND (reference sequence). The CDR3 has 15 residues. The V end was cut by 6 bases, the J end by 1 base, with 12 bases between. As DNA, the CDR3 is TGTGCCAGTAGGATTGGACCGGAGAACACCGGGGAGCTGTTTTTT. This gives the protein CASRIGPENTGELFF.

This clone occurred once. The gene calls are TRBV9 and TRBJ1-4; D is ambiguous. The germline V gene has CDR1 SGDLS and CDR2 YYNGEE. The CDR3 runs to 15 residues. V was cut by 6 bases and J by 0 bases, with 12 bases left in between. As DNA, the CDR3 is TGTGCCAGCACACTCTCAGGAACAACTAATGAAAAACTGTTTTTT. It specifies CASTLSGTTNEKLFF. Supplemented by reference TRBV9 and TRBJ1-4, the full variable domain reads DSGVTQTPKHLITATGQRVTLRCSPRSGDLSVYWYQQSLDQGLQFLIQYYNGEERAKGNILERFSAQQFPDLHSELNLSSLELGDSALYFCASTLSGTTNEKLFFGSGTQLSVL.

V gene TRBV7-9 combines with J gene TRBJ2-3; perhaps TRBD1 as D (6 bases). Germline values: CDR1 SEHNR, CDR2 FQNEAQ (reference sequence). CDR3 length equals 14 residues. Trimming shortened V by 2 bases and J by 4 bases, and 10 bases separated the two germline ends. In nucleotides, the CDR3 is TGTGCCAGCAGCTTAAACGCAGGGGCAGATACGCAGTATTTT. The encoded protein is CASSLNAGADTQYF.